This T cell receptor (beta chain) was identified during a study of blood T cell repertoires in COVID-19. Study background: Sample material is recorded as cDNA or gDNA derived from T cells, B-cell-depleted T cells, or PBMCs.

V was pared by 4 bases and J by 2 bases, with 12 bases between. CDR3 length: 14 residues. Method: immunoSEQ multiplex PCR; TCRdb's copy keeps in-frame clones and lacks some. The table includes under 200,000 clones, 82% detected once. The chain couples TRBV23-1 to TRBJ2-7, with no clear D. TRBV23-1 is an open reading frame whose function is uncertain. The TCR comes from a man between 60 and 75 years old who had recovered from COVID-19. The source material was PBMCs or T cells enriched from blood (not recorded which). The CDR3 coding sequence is TGCGCCAGCAGTCCCTTAAGTACTACCTACGAGCAGTACTTC. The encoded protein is CASSPLSTTYEQYF.